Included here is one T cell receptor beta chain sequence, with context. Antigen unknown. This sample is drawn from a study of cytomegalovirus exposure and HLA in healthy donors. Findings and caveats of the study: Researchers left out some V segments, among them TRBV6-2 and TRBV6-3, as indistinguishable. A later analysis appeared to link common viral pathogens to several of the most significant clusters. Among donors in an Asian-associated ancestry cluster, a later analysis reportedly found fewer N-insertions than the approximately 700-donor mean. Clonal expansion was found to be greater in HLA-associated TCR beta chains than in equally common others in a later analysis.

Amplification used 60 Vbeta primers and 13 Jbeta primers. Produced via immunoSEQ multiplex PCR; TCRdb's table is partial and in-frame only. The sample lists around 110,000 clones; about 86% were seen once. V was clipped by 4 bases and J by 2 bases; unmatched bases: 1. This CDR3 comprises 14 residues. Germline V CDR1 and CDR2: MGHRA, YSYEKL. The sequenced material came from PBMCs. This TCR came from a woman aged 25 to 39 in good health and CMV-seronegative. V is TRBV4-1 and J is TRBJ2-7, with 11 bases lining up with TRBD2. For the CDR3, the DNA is TGCGCCAGCAGCCTAGCGGGAGGGGCCTACGAGCAGTACTTC. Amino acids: CASSLAGGAYEQYF.